A selection of T cell receptor beta chains follows, all from one sample in a study of T cell changes during pregnancy in multiple sclerosis. Some clones are missing from TCRdb's copy, which holds only in-frame ones; the method was immunoSEQ multiplex PCR. The sample has tens of thousands of clones, about 93% seen once. Source: CD4+ T cells from peripheral blood mononuclear cells, taken after pregnancy. The receptors originated from a female donor with multiple sclerosis, enrolled in a pregnancy study. Each CDR3 is given with its conserved first and last residue. A D gene is named only where the DNA matches it firmly. Size tells how often a clone was seen (once, few, many) or the class of an expanded clone, and some rows leave it out.

DNA	CDR3	size	V	J	D
TGTGCCAGCAGTGCCCAGACTAGCGGGAGGCAGACCCAGTACTTC	CASSAQTSGRQTQYF	once	TRBV6-1	TRBJ2-5	TRBD2
TGCAGCGTTCGCGGTCCAGGGGCCTACGAGCAGTACTTC	CSVRGPGAYEQYF	-	TRBV29-1	TRBJ2-7	-
TGTGCCAGCAGCTTTCCGGGACTAGCGGGAGGTGGTAGCACAGATACGCAGTATTTT	CASSFPGLAGGGSTDTQYF	-	TRBV7-2	TRBJ2-3	TRBD2
TGTGCCAGCAGCTTAATCAGCGGGAGCTCCTACAATGAGCAGTTCTTC	CASSLISGSSYNEQFF	-	TRBV7-2	TRBJ2-1	TRBD2
TGTGCCAGCAGTTCTACCGGACAGGGGGGCAATCAGCCCCAGCATTTT	CASSSTGQGGNQPQHF	-	TRBV6-5	TRBJ1-5	TRBD1
TGTGCCAGCAGCAAAGACAGGGCCATGAACACTGAAGCTTTCTTT	CASSKDRAMNTEAFF	-	TRBV5-8	TRBJ1-1	TRBD1
TGCGCCAGCAGCCTAACAGGGAAGGGAGAGACCCAGTACTTC	CASSLTGKGETQYF	-	TRBV5-1	TRBJ2-5	-
TGTGCCACAGCACCTACCGGCGGTAAAGAACTCACAGATACGCAGTATTTT	CATAPTGGKELTDTQYF	-	TRBV10-3	TRBJ2-3	-
TGTGCCAGCAGTGCGGCCTACGAGCAGTACTTC	CASSAAYEQYF	-	TRBV25-1	TRBJ2-7	-
TGTGCCAGCAGCGTAGAAGACTTGTACCAAGAGACCCAGTACTTC	CASSVEDLYQETQYF	-	TRBV9	TRBJ2-5	-
TGTGCCAGCAGCTCCAGGACAGGCCGCGACACCATATATTTT	CASSSRTGRDTIYF	-	TRBV5-4	TRBJ1-3	TRBD1
TGTGCCAGCTCACCTAATGACAGGGGGGTCCAGCATTTT	CASSPNDRGVQHF	-	TRBV18	TRBJ1-5	TRBD1
TGTGCCAGCAGCCCAAGCGGGACATTCCACGAGCAGTACTTC	CASSPSGTFHEQYF	-	TRBV7-2	TRBJ2-7	-
TGTGCCAGCAGTCCGGGACAGGGTCGAGACGAGCAGTACTTC	CASSPGQGRDEQYF	-	TRBV5-6	TRBJ2-7	TRBD1
TGTGCCAGCAGTTCAACTACTCTTTGGGAGCAGTACTTC	CASSSTTLWEQYF	-	TRBV28	TRBJ2-7	-
TGTGCCAGCAGTTTAGATCTTCGGGGGTATGAGCAGTTCTTC	CASSLDLRGYEQFF	once	TRBV28	TRBJ2-1	-
TGTGCCAGCAGTTGGACAGGGGGCACGGATCAGCCCCAGCATTTT	CASSWTGGTDQPQHF	-	TRBV6-1	TRBJ1-5	TRBD1
TGCGCCAGCAGCTTGGTCGTAGGGGGTGACACTGAAGCTTTCTTT	CASSLVVGGDTEAFF	-	TRBV5-1	TRBJ1-1	-
TGCGCCAGCAGCTCGACGGGACAGGGGCGCTACGAGCAGTACTTC	CASSSTGQGRYEQYF	-	TRBV5-1	TRBJ2-7	TRBD1
TGTGCCAGCAGCCTGGGAGGGGGAGTCCGCTATGGCTACACCTTC	CASSLGGGVRYGYTF	-	TRBV28	TRBJ1-2	-
TGTGCTAGTGGTTTGACAGGGGGTAGCACAGATACGCAGTATTTT	CASGLTGGSTDTQYF	-	TRBV12-5	TRBJ2-3	TRBD1
TGTGCCAGCAGCTTAACGGGAGTGACGTATTTT	CASSLTGVTYF	-	TRBV5-4	TRBJ2-3	-
TGTGCCAGCAGTTTTGCCGGGACAGGGAAATACGAGCAGTACTTC	CASSFAGTGKYEQYF	-	TRBV28	TRBJ2-7	TRBD1
TGTGCCAGCAAAGCGGACACTGAAGCTTTCTTT	CASKADTEAFF	-	TRBV28	TRBJ1-1	-
TGTGCCAGCAGTTCTACCGGGACAGGCTCCTACGAGCAGTACTTC	CASSSTGTGSYEQYF	once	TRBV2	TRBJ2-7	TRBD1
TGTGCCACCTCTTGGGGCCGGACGAGCTCTGGAAACACCATATATTTT	CATSWGRTSSGNTIYF	-	TRBV19	TRBJ1-3	-
TGTGCCAGTAGACCAGACAGGGGAGAAACCGGGGAGCTGTTTTTT	CASRPDRGETGELFF	few	TRBV19	TRBJ2-2	TRBD1
TGTGCCAGCAGCTCTGGCGGGAGAGTTATTAATGAGCAGTTCTTC	CASSSGGRVINEQFF	-	TRBV7-8	TRBJ2-1	TRBD2
TGTGCCAGTAACGAAGGACAGGGCTATGGCTACACCTTC	CASNEGQGYGYTF	-	TRBV19	TRBJ1-2	TRBD1
TGTGCCATCAGTGGAGTAGGGGCCCGGACCTTCACAGATACGCAGTATTTT	CAISGVGARTFTDTQYF	-	TRBV10-3	TRBJ2-3	-
TGTGCCAGCAGCAAAGACAGATCTGGGGCCAACGTCCTGACTTTC	CASSKDRSGANVLTF	once	TRBV6-5	TRBJ2-6	-
TGCAGCGGCACGGGACAGATACGGAACACTGAAGCTTTCTTT	CSGTGQIRNTEAFF	-	TRBV29-1	TRBJ1-1	TRBD1
TGTGCCAGCAGTGAGGGAGGAGGTTTAAATACGCAGTATTTT	CASSEGGGLNTQYF	-	TRBV2	TRBJ2-3	-
TGTGCCAGCTCACCAGGCGGTAGCGGGAGAAGTGGTGAGACCCAGTACTTC	CASSPGGSGRSGETQYF	-	TRBV18	TRBJ2-5	TRBD2
TGTGCCAGCAGCCAAGGGGGGGGTCCCGACACCGGGGAGCTGTTTTTT	CASSQGGGPDTGELFF	-	TRBV4-2	TRBJ2-2	TRBD2
TGTGCCAGCAGTTTGCTAGCGGGGTTCTACGAGCAGTACTTC	CASSLLAGFYEQYF	-	TRBV28	TRBJ2-7	TRBD2
TGTGCCAGTAGTCCGGGACTAGCGGGCACAGATACGCAGTATTTT	CASSPGLAGTDTQYF	-	TRBV19	TRBJ2-3	TRBD2
TGTGCCTGGAGTGTGGGACAGGGGGTCGAGCAGTACTTC	CAWSVGQGVEQYF	once	TRBV30	TRBJ2-7	TRBD1
TGCGCCAGCCAGGAGGGACTGGGACCCTACGAGCAGTACTTC	CASQEGLGPYEQYF	-	TRBV5-1	TRBJ2-7	-
TGTGCCTGGAGTAAAGAATGGACAGTATCGCGCTTTTATAATTCACCCCTCCACTTT	CAWSKEWTVSRFYNSPLHF	-	TRBV30	TRBJ1-6	-
TGTGCCAGCAGCCAAGATTTAGGGACAGGGCCCTTCTACGAGCAGTACTTC	CASSQDLGTGPFYEQYF	-	TRBV14	TRBJ2-7	TRBD1
TGTGCCAGCAGCTTTACAGAAAATCAGCCCCAGCATTTT	CASSFTENQPQHF	-	TRBV7-2	TRBJ1-5	-
TGTGCCAGCAGCCGAGTCGGACAGGGGACTAATGAAAAACTGTTTTTT	CASSRVGQGTNEKLFF	-	TRBV5-6	TRBJ1-4	TRBD1
TGCGCCAGCAGTACCTCGGGGGAAGCTTTCTTT	CASSTSGEAFF	-	TRBV5-1	TRBJ1-1	-
TGCGCCAGCAGCCAGACAGGGAAGGGCACAGATACGCAGTATTTT	CASSQTGKGTDTQYF	-	TRBV5-1	TRBJ2-3	TRBD1
TGTGCCAGCAGCATAAGCGGGAGGGGTTACGAGCAGTACTTC	CASSISGRGYEQYF	few	TRBV11-2	TRBJ2-7	TRBD2
TGTGCCACCAAAACCACTAGCGGCAGGAACACCGGGGAGCTGTTTTTT	CATKTTSGRNTGELFF	-	TRBV19	TRBJ2-2	TRBD2
TGTGCTAGTGGAAGCCAGGACAGTAACTATGGCTACACCTTC	CASGSQDSNYGYTF	-	TRBV12-5	TRBJ1-2	-
TGTGCCACCCTTGTGCCCCTAGGGAGAACTAACTATGGCTACACCTTC	CATLVPLGRTNYGYTF	-	TRBV28	TRBJ1-2	-
TGTGCCAGTAGACCTACAGGGCTGGGTATGGAGACCCAGTACTTC	CASRPTGLGMETQYF	-	TRBV19	TRBJ2-5	-
TGTGCCAGCAGCTTAGGGACAAGGAACACCGGGGAGCTGTTTTTT	CASSLGTRNTGELFF	-	TRBV11-2	TRBJ2-2	-
TGTGCCAGCAAGGGACAGGGATTTACTAACTATGGCTACACCTTC	CASKGQGFTNYGYTF	-	TRBV27	TRBJ1-2	TRBD1
TGCGCCAGCAGCTTGGACGGGAGAGACAAAAACATTCAGTACTTC	CASSLDGRDKNIQYF	once	TRBV5-1	TRBJ2-4	-
TGTGCCAGCAGTGACAGGGTCCAAGGACTGTTTTTT	CASSDRVQGLFF	-	TRBV28	TRBJ1-4	TRBD1